This record concerns one T cell receptor (beta chain) sequence. Its antigen has not been determined. Base qualities were left out, and no much larger clone turns up one base away. The germline V gene sets CDR1 to MNHNS and CDR2 to SASEGT. Deletion took 0 bases off V and 11 bases off J, with a span of 8 bases between the germline ends. The CDR3 measures 12 amino acids from cysteine to phenylalanine. The CDR3 DNA has 36 bases and is translated from base 1. Untouched CD4+ T cells were isolated from Ficoll-separated PBMC by magnetic bead negative selection, reaching an average purity of around 98%. Untouched CD4+ T cells were isolated from Ficoll-separated PBMC with magnetic beads, reaching 95% to 98% purity with negligible CD8+ contamination. Peripheral blood mononuclear cells came from the buffy coats of three healthy blood donors. Each of the three donors was CMV seronegative. The DNeasy Blood & Tissue Kit was used to extract genomic DNA. For each subject, genomic DNA from sorted CD137+CD4+ cells and from pre-culture CD4+ baseline samples underwent TCRB sequencing.

This sample is part of a study of T cell repertoires and HLA-DP antigens (dated by TCRdb to between 2018 and 2020). Describing the broader study: The study used an in vitro model of CD4+ T cell alloreactivity against allogeneic HLA-DP presented by transduced HeLa cells. Of the three donors, two were male and one was female, with ages ranging from the 18-to-29 band to the 60-to-69 band. One alloantigen differed from self by one peptide-binding groove amino acid, whereas the other differed by ten, modelling structurally similar versus dissimilar alloantigens. The average DNA input was roughly 210 ng for sorted CD137+CD4+ samples versus 900 to 1,500 ng for pre-culture CD4+ samples.

TCRB CDR3 regions were amplified with the immunoSEQ multiplex PCR using forward primers for 54 TRBV segments and reverse primers for 13 TRBJ segments. Pre-culture CD4+ samples were sequenced at deep resolution with a target of 210,000 or so T cell genomes. Amplicons were sequenced on an Illumina HiSeq System, producing 87 bp reads covering the CDR3. In the paper's pipeline: PCR and sequencing errors in the reads were corrected, and CDR3 regions were defined by aligning to IMGT reference sequences. Synthetic template pools were used to estimate the numbers of templates and unique rearrangements. Clonality was computed as 1 minus Pielou's evenness. Richness was estimated with the Daley-Smith estimator. Repertoire overlap was measured with Morisita's index. A clone counted as low-abundance if it appeared in cultured samples but went undetected in the pre-culture repertoire of the same donor. TCRdb limited this immuneACCESS table to in-frame rearrangements with V and J called. A share of clones is missing; checked studies link under half to unresolved V genes, and the rest is unexplained. Clone size and the V and J calls come from that table; the DNA yielded D and trimming. For this sample there are more than 90,000 clones; 80% to 95% appear just once. The leading ten clones occupy more than 0.25% of the sample.

What the study reported, not specific to this receptor: Clonality of sorted CD137+ cells was similar against both alloantigens (about 0.4) and much higher than in pre-culture samples (about 0.04). Limitations included only a few donors, a non-physiological HeLa antigen-presenting system, and the use of total CD4+ responder cells. Clones undetected before culture had an average cumulative frequency of roughly 36% against one allele versus about 50% against the other. Naive and memory CD4+ repertoires were not analysed separately.

This chain is built from TRBV6-1 and TRBJ1-5; the D gene identity is not certain. Sequenced sample: CD4+ T cells from PBMCs. The sequence was obtained from a woman in her late teens or twenties in good health and CMV-seronegative. Read as DNA, the sequence is TGTGCCAGCAGTGAAGCGAGGAAGACCCAGCATTTT. Its coded protein is CASSEARKTQHF.